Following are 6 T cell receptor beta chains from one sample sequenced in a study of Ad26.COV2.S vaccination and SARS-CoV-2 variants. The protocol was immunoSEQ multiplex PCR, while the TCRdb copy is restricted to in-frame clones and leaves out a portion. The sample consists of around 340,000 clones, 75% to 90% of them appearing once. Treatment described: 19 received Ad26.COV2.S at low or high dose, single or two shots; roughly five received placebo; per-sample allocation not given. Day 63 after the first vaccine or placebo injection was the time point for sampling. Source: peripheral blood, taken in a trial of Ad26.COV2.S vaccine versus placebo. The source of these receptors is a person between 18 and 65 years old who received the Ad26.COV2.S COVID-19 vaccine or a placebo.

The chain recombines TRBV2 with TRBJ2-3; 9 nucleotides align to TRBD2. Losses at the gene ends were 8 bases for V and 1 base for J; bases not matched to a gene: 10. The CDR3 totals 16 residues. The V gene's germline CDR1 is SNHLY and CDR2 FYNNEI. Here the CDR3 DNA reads TGTGCCAGCGAGCGGGGGGTCCTTTTCCGCACAGATACGCAGTATTTT. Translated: CASERGVLFRTDTQYF.

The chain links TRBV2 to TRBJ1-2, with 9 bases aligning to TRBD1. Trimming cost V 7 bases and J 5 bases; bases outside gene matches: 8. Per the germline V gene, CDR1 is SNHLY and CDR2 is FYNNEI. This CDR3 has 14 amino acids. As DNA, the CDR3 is TGTGCCAGCAACCTCGGGACAGGGCTATATGGCTACACCTTC. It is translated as CASNLGTGLYGYTF.

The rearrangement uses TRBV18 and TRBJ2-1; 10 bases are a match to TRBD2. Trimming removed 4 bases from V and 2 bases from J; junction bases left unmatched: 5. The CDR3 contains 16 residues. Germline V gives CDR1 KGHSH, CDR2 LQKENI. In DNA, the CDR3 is TGTGCCAGCTCACTTCTACTAGCGGGGACCTACAATGAGCAGTTCTTC. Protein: CASSLLLAGTYNEQFF.

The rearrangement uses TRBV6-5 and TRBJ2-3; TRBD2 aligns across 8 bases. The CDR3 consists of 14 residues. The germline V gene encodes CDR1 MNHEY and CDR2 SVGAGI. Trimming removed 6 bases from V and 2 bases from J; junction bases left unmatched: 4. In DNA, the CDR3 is TGTGCCAGCAGAGCGGGAGTGGCCACAGATACGCAGTATTTT. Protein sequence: CASRAGVATDTQYF.

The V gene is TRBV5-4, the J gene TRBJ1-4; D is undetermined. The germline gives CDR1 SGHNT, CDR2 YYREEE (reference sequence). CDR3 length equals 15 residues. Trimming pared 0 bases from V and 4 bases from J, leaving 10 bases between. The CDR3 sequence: CASSLESGSNEKLFF. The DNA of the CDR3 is TGTGCCAGCAGCTTGGAATCCGGCAGTAATGAAAAACTGTTTTTT.

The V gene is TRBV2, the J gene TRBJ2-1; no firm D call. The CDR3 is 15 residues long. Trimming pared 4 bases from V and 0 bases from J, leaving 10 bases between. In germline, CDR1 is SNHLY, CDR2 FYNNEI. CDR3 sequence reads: CASSVDMSSYNEQFF. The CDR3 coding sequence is TGTGCCAGCAGTGTTGACATGAGCTCCTACAATGAGCAGTTCTTC.